This record looks at one T cell receptor beta chain sequence and its context. Its antigen is still unknown. It has no much larger one-base neighbor in the sample; base qualities were not kept. RNA was extracted with the RNeasy kit and 0.5 to 1 ug was reverse transcribed using random hexamers. The immunoSEQ multiplex PCR assay, which covers 54 Vbeta and 13 Jbeta segments, was used to amplify TCR beta CDR3 regions. To correct PCR amplification bias, a synthetic template baseline was used for both primer optimization and computational correction. The authors' analysis ran thus. Only productive sequences were kept, with reads annotated to V, D and J genes according to IMGT and analyzed in immunoSEQ Analyzer. Clonality was calculated as one minus the Shannon entropy normalized by log2 of the number of productive unique sequences. For each patient and control, public and private clones were evaluated among the 100 most prevalent clones. A clone was defined as Susac-specific if it was absent from the healthy and MS cohorts, from approximately 980 published viral clones and from other ImmuneACCESS disease sequences. TCRdb cleaned the public reads at Q25 with fastp, built clones with MiXCR and kept in-frame beta chains. Each record represents a unique CDR3 protein, reported with the most common genes and DNA among its rows. None of the V and J calls come from the authors' own analysis; TCRdb made them. The sample table shows 100,000 to 150,000 distinct CDR3 sequences, and approximately 96% are seen once. The top ten clones comprise 0.21% of the sample.

High-throughput TCR beta sequencing profiled peripheral blood CD8+ and CD4+ T cells from healthy donors, Susac syndrome patients and multiple sclerosis patients. Susac syndrome patients met recently defined diagnostic criteria for definite or probable disease. Bulk CD8+ and CD4+ T cells were purified magnetically by negative isolation, whereas CD8+ TEMRA cells were enriched by FACS. Blood was drawn into EDTA tubes, processed within 24 hours, and PBMCs were isolated by density gradient centrifugation. PBMCs intended for TCR sequencing were frozen in liquid nitrogen and were later thawed in a 37 degrees C water bath. Purity of sorted or isolated CD4+, CD8+ and CD8+ TEMRA cells was at least 90%. This sample is drawn from a study of CD8 T cells in Susac syndrome (dated by TCRdb to the late 2010s). In the study overall: Among the sequenced Susac syndrome patients, six had clinically active disease and under 10 were in clinical remission. At blood withdrawal, Susac syndrome patients were therapy-naive, treated with corticosteroids (with IVIg additionally given to some), or treated with IVIg alone. The study used repertoire sequencing to test whether antigen drove CD8+ T cell activation and differentiation in Susac syndrome. The study compared CD8+ T cell repertoire clonality among 12 healthy donors, roughly 14 Susac syndrome patients and roughly 15 multiple sclerosis patients.

Points the paper makes about the study in general: Some 15 and five Susac-specific public clones were found in the total CD8+ and CD8+ TEMRA repertoires, respectively. Clonal expansion was observed in Susac syndrome CD8+ repertoires, with the highest expansion in CD8+ TEMRA cells and greater expansion in clinically active than in remitting patients. The number of individuals in the TCR sequencing and HLA analysis was recognized as being relatively small.

The receptor was isolated from a human donor with Susac syndrome. The sequenced material came from CD8+ T cells from PBMCs.

The CDR3 reads as follows: CASSESRMGREGYTF. The nucleotide sequence reads TGCGCCAGCAGTGAGTCGAGAATGGGCAGAGAAGGCTACACCTTC. The rearrangement combines TRBV10-2 with TRBJ1-2, with the D gene not confidently named. Trimming takes 0 bases from V and 8 bases from J, and the germline ends sit 16 bases apart. The CDR3 covers 15 residues, taking in both the cysteine and the phenylalanine. Of all the DNA, just the CDR3 is kept, 45 bases in frame from base 1. CDR1 and CDR2, looked up from the germline V gene, are WSHSY and SAAADI.